These T cell receptor beta chains were read from a single sample in a study of blood T cell repertoires in COVID-19. TCRdb's table, derived via immunoSEQ multiplex PCR, lists solely in-frame clones and lacks some. The sample includes about 200,000 clones, around 85% of them seen just once. The specimen sequenced was PBMCs or T cells enriched from blood (not recorded which). These receptors were collected from a man aged 40-49 years who had recovered from COVID-19. Each CDR3 is given with its conserved first and last residue. A D gene is named only where the DNA matches it firmly. For some rows the clone size is stated as once, few or many, or as a class when expanded; others skip it.

TRBV7-6	NA	NA	TRBJ2-2	CASSLEEVGELFF	TGTGCCAGCAGCTTAGAGGAGGTCGGGGAGCTGTTTTTT
TRBV9	NA	NA	TRBJ2-2	CASSGGLGGTWNTGELFF	TGTGCCAGCAGCGGTGGGTTAGGCGGGACGTGGAACACCGGGGAGCTGTTTTTT
TRBV7-3	NA	NA	TRBJ2-1	CASSLTHRASYNEQFF	TGTGCCAGCAGCTTAACTCACAGAGCTTCCTACAATGAGCAGTTCTTC
TRBV5-1	NA	NA	TRBJ2-1	CASSWGGEALEQFF	TGCGCCAGCAGCTGGGGCGGGGAGGCCCTCGAGCAGTTCTTC
TRBV19	NA	NA	TRBJ1-5	CASSKVGGMNGQPQHF	TGTGCCAGTAGCAAGGTTGGCGGGATGAATGGTCAGCCCCAGCATTTT
TRBV23-1	NA	NA	TRBJ2-1	CASSQVRGRARKSSYNEQFF	TGCGCCAGCAGTCAAGTTAGGGGGAGGGCCCGCAAAAGCTCCTACAATGAGCAGTTCTTC
TRBV19	NA	TRBD2	TRBJ2-1	CASSNLAGGRDEQFF	TGTGCCAGTAGTAATCTAGCGGGAGGCCGGGATGAGCAGTTCTTC
TRBV28	NA	NA	TRBJ2-1	CASSDRNEQFF	TGTGCCAGCAGTGACAGGAATGAGCAGTTCTTC
TRBV5-1	NA	NA	TRBJ2-1	CASSTDREQFF	TGCGCCAGCAGCACCGACAGGGAGCAGTTCTTC
TRBV5-6	NA	TRBD2	TRBJ2-5	CASGHPGELAGWETQYF	TGTGCCAGCGGCCACCCAGGGGAGCTAGCGGGTTGGGAGACCCAGTACTTC
TRBV28	few	NA	TRBJ1-2	CASSSTAVNYGYTF	TGTGCCAGCAGTTCCACAGCAGTTAACTATGGCTACACCTTC
TRBV14	NA	TRBD1	TRBJ1-1	CASSPFRGTEAFF	TGTGCCAGCAGTCCCTTCAGGGGGACTGAAGCTTTCTTT
TRBV7-9	NA	TRBD1	TRBJ1-3	CASSSGQGSGNTIYF	TGTGCCAGCAGCTCAGGACAGGGCTCTGGAAACACCATATATTTT
TRBV7-9	NA	NA	TRBJ1-3	CASSLAGNSGNTIYF	TGTGCCAGCAGCTTAGCCGGGAACTCTGGAAACACCATATATTTT
TRBV7-9	few	NA	TRBJ2-3	CASSLDRNTDTQYF	TGTGCCAGCAGCTTAGACAGGAACACAGATACGCAGTATTTT
TRBV12-3/TRBV12-4	NA	TRBD1	TRBJ2-7	CASNRGVYEQYF	TGTGCCAGCAACAGGGGGGTTTACGAGCAGTACTTC
TRBV5-6	NA	TRBD2	TRBJ2-7	CASSWAAGTTYEQYF	TGTGCCAGCAGCTGGGCGGCAGGGACTACCTACGAGCAGTACTTC
TRBV4-1	NA	TRBD2	TRBJ2-7	CASSQDRTSLSYEQYF	TGCGCCAGCAGCCAAGATCGGACTAGTCTCTCCTACGAGCAGTACTTC
TRBV24-1	NA	NA	TRBJ1-3	CATSTSSRGSGNTIYF	TGTGCCACCAGTACTTCAAGCCGAGGAAGTGGAAACACCATATATTTT
TRBV28	NA	NA	TRBJ1-5	CASSPEDRRNHPQHF	TGTGCCAGCAGTCCCGAAGACAGGCGAAATCACCCCCAGCATTTT
TRBV4-1	NA	TRBD2	TRBJ2-7	CASSPFVRERAYEQYF	TGCGCCAGCAGCCCCTTTGTGCGGGAGAGAGCCTACGAGCAGTACTTC
TRBV9	once	NA	TRBJ2-6	CASSVESLTGRVSGANVLTF	TGTGCCAGCAGCGTAGAATCCCTGACCGGGAGAGTCTCTGGGGCCAACGTCCTGACTTTC
TRBV18	NA	NA	TRBJ1-1	CASSPSGGTEAFF	TGTGCCAGCTCACCTTCCGGGGGCACTGAAGCTTTCTTT
TRBV29-1	NA	NA	TRBJ2-5	CSVAPDIVTQYF	TGCAGCGTTGCACCCGACATCGTGACCCAGTACTTC
TRBV19	NA	NA	TRBJ1-5	CASSILGGYQPQHF	TGTGCCAGTAGTATCCTGGGAGGGTATCAGCCCCAGCATTTT
TRBV7-9	NA	TRBD1	TRBJ1-2	CASSSRDSLFYGYTF	TGTGCCAGCAGCTCCCGGGACAGCCTATTCTATGGCTACACCTTC
TRBV21-1	NA	NA	TRBJ1-2	CASSTFYCPYGYTF	TGTGCCAGCAGCACGTTCTATTGCCCTTATGGCTACACCTTC
TRBV9	NA	TRBD2	TRBJ2-1	CASSPLVSGPYNEQFF	TGTGCCAGCAGCCCCCTCGTTAGCGGGCCTTACAATGAGCAGTTCTTC
TRBV28	NA	NA	TRBJ1-5	CASSLLAGEAQHF	TGTGCCAGCAGTTTATTGGCGGGGGAAGCCCAGCATTTT
TRBV3-1/TRBV3-2	NA	NA	TRBJ2-7	CASSHIEGLTYEQYF	TGTGCCAGCAGCCATATCGAAGGACTAACCTACGAGCAGTACTTC
TRBV9	NA	TRBD2	TRBJ2-1	CASSISGSHNEQFF	TGTGCCAGCAGCATAAGCGGGAGCCACAATGAGCAGTTCTTC
TRBV11-3	NA	NA	TRBJ1-3	CASSLAGEGNTIYF	TGTGCCAGCAGCTTGGCAGGGGAAGGAAACACCATATATTTT
TRBV7-8	NA	NA	TRBJ2-7	CASSSGGLYEQYF	TGTGCCAGCAGCTCCGGGGGTCTCTACGAGCAGTACTTC